Listed below are T cell receptor beta chains from one sample, sequenced in a study of blood T cell repertoires in COVID-19. The assay was immunoSEQ multiplex PCR, and TCRdb's table has in-frame clones only and misses some. Here the sample spans approximately 500,000 clones, about 89% being singletons. The sample was peripheral blood. These receptors came from a woman aged 50 to 60 with COVID-19, enrolled during active disease. Each CDR3 is given with its conserved first and last residue. Each record gives: CDR3 protein, CDR3 DNA, clone size, D gene, V gene, J gene. D genes are given only for firm matches. Only some rows state a clone size, as once, few, many or a class for expanded clones.

CASSPGGFRNIQYF	TGCGCCAGCAGCCCCGGGGGGTTCAGAAACATTCAGTACTTC	NA	TRBD2	TRBV5-1	TRBJ2-4
CASSSPGLTLETQYF	TGTGCCAGCAGCTCCCCTGGTCTGACTTTGGAGACCCAGTACTTC	NA	NA	TRBV5-4	TRBJ2-5
CASSEGGTGPYEQYF	TGTGCCAGCAGTGAAGGGGGAACAGGGCCCTACGAGCAGTACTTC	NA	NA	TRBV6-1	TRBJ2-7
CASSFQFPGETNRKLFF	TGTGCCAGCAGCTTCCAGTTCCCCGGGGAGACTAATCGAAAACTGTTTTTT	NA	NA	TRBV11-2	TRBJ1-4
CASSIDLERPSNQPQHF	TGTGCCAGTAGTATAGATCTAGAGAGACCTAGCAATCAGCCCCAGCATTTT	few	NA	TRBV19	TRBJ1-5
CASSPRGPPGREQYF	TGTGCCAGCAGCCCGAGGGGGCCCCCGGGAAGGGAGCAGTACTTC	NA	TRBD1	TRBV7-2	TRBJ2-7
CAWSVKRGGSGPGYTF	TGTGCCTGGAGTGTAAAGCGGGGCGGTAGCGGTCCAGGCTACACCTTC	once	NA	TRBV30	TRBJ1-2
CASRASRGRLSPTRNGYTF	TGTGCCAGCAGGGCGTCCAGGGGCCGCTTGAGCCCCACTCGTAATGGCTACACCTTC	NA	NA	TRBV21-1	TRBJ1-2
CASSHFGAQPQHF	TGTGCCAGCAGCCATTTTGGGGCCCAGCCCCAGCATTTT	NA	NA	TRBV6-5	TRBJ1-5
CASSSGTGRQETQYF	TGTGCCAGCAGCTCTGGGACAGGGCGGCAAGAGACCCAGTACTTC	NA	TRBD1	TRBV3-1/TRBV3-2	TRBJ2-5
CASSQDIGETQYF	TGTGCCAGCAGCCAAGATATCGGAGAGACCCAGTACTTC	NA	NA	TRBV3-1/TRBV3-2	TRBJ2-5
CASSDRQPYEQYF	TGTGCCAGCAGTGACAGGCAACCCTACGAGCAGTACTTC	NA	NA	TRBV6-1	TRBJ2-7
CASSLGGARNNEQFF	TGTGCCAGCAGCTTGGGCGGGGCCCGAAACAATGAGCAGTTCTTC	NA	NA	TRBV11-2	TRBJ2-1
CASSFGPAGGGYEQYF	TGTGCCAGCAGCTTCGGCCCGGCAGGGGGCGGCTACGAGCAGTACTTC	once	TRBD1	TRBV7-8	TRBJ2-7
CASTWSRGHGNTIYF	TGTGCCAGTACCTGGAGCAGGGGGCATGGAAACACCATATATTTT	NA	TRBD1	TRBV19	TRBJ1-3
CAWVPGQGLLGYGYTF	TGTGCCTGGGTTCCCGGACAGGGGCTCCTTGGCTATGGCTACACCTTC	NA	TRBD1	TRBV30	TRBJ1-2
CASTGQVDYGYTF	TGTGCCAGTACGGGACAGGTAGACTATGGCTACACCTTC	NA	TRBD1	TRBV19	TRBJ1-2
CASSPTDYEQYF	TGTGCCAGCAGCCCTACCGACTACGAGCAGTACTTC	NA	NA	TRBV7-9	TRBJ2-7
CASSPGDSTYEQYF	TGTGCCAGCAGCCCAGGGGACAGCACCTACGAGCAGTACTTC	NA	TRBD1	TRBV9	TRBJ2-7
CSATHTDTQYF	TGCAGTGCTACACACACAGATACGCAGTATTTT	NA	NA	TRBV20-1	TRBJ2-3
CASSPGGADGYTF	TGTGCCAGCTCCCCGGGGGGCGCAGATGGCTACACCTTC	NA	NA	TRBV25-1	TRBJ1-2
CASSQGGQSYEKLFF	TGCGCCAGCAGCCAAGGAGGGCAGTCTTATGAAAAACTGTTTTTT	NA	NA	TRBV4-1	TRBJ1-4
CASSRRGGDGYTF	TGTGCCAGCAGTCGTAGGGGTGGAGATGGCTACACCTTC	NA	NA	TRBV7-9	TRBJ1-2
CSVRQERDTEAFF	TGCAGCGTCCGACAGGAAAGGGACACTGAAGCTTTCTTT	NA	NA	TRBV29-1	TRBJ1-1
CASSPPFVAGAQETQYF	TGTGCCAGCAGCCCCCCTTTTGTAGCGGGGGCTCAAGAGACCCAGTACTTC	NA	TRBD2	TRBV3-1/TRBV3-2	TRBJ2-5
CASSLVGSAGNEQFF	TGTGCCAGCAGCTTGGTGGGGTCGGCGGGGAATGAGCAGTTCTTC	NA	NA	TRBV5-4	TRBJ2-1
CASSPGQGPYNEQFF	TGTGCCAGCAGTCCCGGACAGGGTCCATACAATGAGCAGTTCTTC	NA	TRBD1	TRBV27	TRBJ2-1
CASSPDWGGTEAFF	TGTGCCAGCAGCCCCGATTGGGGGGGCACTGAAGCTTTCTTT	NA	NA	TRBV5-4	TRBJ1-1
CASSQGTEETQYF	TGTGCCAGCAGCCAAGGGACAGAAGAGACCCAGTACTTC	NA	NA	TRBV3-1/TRBV3-2	TRBJ2-5
CATSTILRGELFF	TGTGCCACCAGCACGATTCTGCGGGGGGAGCTGTTTTTT	NA	NA	TRBV15	TRBJ2-2
CACSEGTGINEKLFF	TGTGCCTGCTCGGAGGGGACAGGGATCAATGAAAAACTGTTTTTT	NA	TRBD1	TRBV28	TRBJ1-4
CASSLAKNIQYF	TGTGCCAGTTCTTTAGCCAAAAACATTCAGTACTTC	NA	NA	TRBV12-3/TRBV12-4	TRBJ2-4
CASSFRRATNEKLFF	TGTGCCAGCTCCTTTAGGAGGGCAACTAATGAAAAACTGTTTTTT	NA	NA	TRBV18	TRBJ1-4
CATSDSWNTEAFF	TGTGCCACCAGTGATTCGTGGAACACTGAAGCTTTCTTT	NA	NA	TRBV24-1	TRBJ1-1
CSAEGGGYTF	TGCAGTGCGGAGGGCGGGGGCTACACCTTC	NA	NA	TRBV20-1	TRBJ1-2
CASSLGQAIQPQHF	TGTGCCAGCAGTTTAGGGCAGGCAATCCAGCCCCAGCATTTT	NA	NA	TRBV28	TRBJ1-5
CASRRGGPTEAFF	TGTGCCAGCCGACGGGGGGGACCCACTGAAGCTTTCTTT	NA	NA	TRBV25-1	TRBJ1-1
CASTEGGAPGYTF	TGTGCCAGCACCGAGGGGGGGGCGCCGGGCTACACCTTC	NA	NA	TRBV2	TRBJ1-2
CASSGQGRSSYNSPLHF	TGTGCCAGTAGTGGGCAGGGCCGGAGCTCCTATAATTCACCCCTCCACTTT	NA	NA	TRBV19	TRBJ1-6
CASSDLIWHSAGKQYF	TGTGCCAGCAGTGATTTAATATGGCATAGCGCCGGCAAGCAGTACTTC	NA	NA	TRBV2	TRBJ2-7
CATSGTSGLNTGELFF	TGTGCCACCAGTGGAACTAGCGGCTTGAACACCGGGGAGCTGTTTTTT	NA	TRBD2	TRBV24-1	TRBJ2-2
CASTVLGNTGELFF	TGTGCCAGCACCGTCCTAGGGAACACCGGGGAGCTGTTTTTT	NA	NA	TRBV6-5	TRBJ2-2